This T cell receptor (beta chain) was documented in a study of blood T cells in healthy people across ages (dated by TCRdb to between 2015 and 2017). For the wider study: In model experiments, roughly one uniquely barcoded TCR beta cDNA molecule per two T cells was captured by template switching. To avoid experimental bias, donors of different ages were randomly spread across the sequencing lanes. For two donors (one aged 18 to 30 and one aged 80 or older), the study analyzed two additional independent replicas of 1 million unique cDNA reads from the same blood draw. To track age-related changes in TCR beta repertoire diversity, the study relied on deep sequencing normalized with unique cDNA molecular identifiers. Donors were grouped into four age groups: young (average roughly 16 years), middle-aged (39), aged (over 55) and long-lived (approximately 75).

A remark on this clonotype: Its antigen is still unknown. No much larger clone is present one base from it, and per-base qualities are unavailable.

Deletion took 2 bases off V and 2 bases off J, with a span of 11 bases between the germline ends. CDR1 and CDR2 were assigned from the germline V gene (reference sequence) as PRHDT and FYEKMQ. Reading from cysteine to phenylalanine, the CDR3 counts 15 amino acids. Of the read, only the CDR3 DNA is kept; its 45 bases are in frame from base 1. The 39 donors, aged about 6 to 100 years, were systemically healthy Caucasian individuals from Russia. Around 9.7 milliliters of peripheral blood were collected from each donor into EDTA-treated Vacutainer tubes. Ficoll-Paque density-gradient centrifugation was used to isolate PBMCs, with at least 7 million per sample. Total RNA was extracted from PBMCs with Trizol reagent, with at least 6 micrograms obtained per sample. Naive CD45RAhigh/CD27high T cell percentages were measured by flow cytometry on a PBMC aliquot from every donor. Study-level results and caveats: Observed TCR beta diversity correlated strongly with the percentage of naive T cells measured by flow cytometry. Observed TCR beta diversity per million T cells fell roughly linearly with age, and a significant reduction was already apparent by age about 36. Estimates of total diversity based on one million sequenced T cells were regarded as lower bounds and as underestimates. Bulk unsorted PBMC profiling prevented conclusive comparison of naive and antigen-experienced compartments. Donor CMV infection status was unknown, potentially confounding age-related changes in expanded clonotypes. The long-lived group showed more naive CD4+ T cells, fewer expanded clones and increased TCR diversity than the aged group, suggesting age selection.

The library was obtained by 5' RACE. Sequencing relied on an Illumina HiSeq 2500. The second PCR ran for about 6 to 12 cycles and used a J-beta primer mix along with a sample-barcoded 5' primer. A template-switch 5' adaptor carrying 12 random nucleotides introduced a unique molecular identifier onto each TCR beta cDNA molecule. Each sample yielded at least 3 million CDR3-containing paired-end reads. First-strand cDNA was synthesized from all RNA with the Mint cDNA synthesis kit, primed by a TRBC-specific oligonucleotide. Following uracil-DNA glycosylase treatment, all cDNA underwent a first 18-cycle PCR with the universal primers M1SS and BC2_uni_R. For the original study's pipeline: Each sample was normalized by randomly selecting 1 million high-quality reads, each carrying a distinct molecular identifier. Reads with shared molecular identifiers were discarded instead of being binned into consensus sequences. CDR3 identification, clonotype clustering and error correction used MiTCR with a Q25 quality threshold and the strictest error-elimination algorithm. Lower-bound total TCR beta diversity was estimated with a nonparametric unseen species model using Euler transformation. TCRdb trimmed public reads at Q25 via fastp, called clones via MiXCR and kept in-frame beta chains. One record per CDR3 amino acid sequence lists the most common genes and DNA. The V and J calls were determined by TCRdb, not by the authors. The sample table shows some 670,000 distinct CDR3 sequences, and 52% are seen once. The ten largest account for approximately 13% of the sample.

This TCR derives from a woman of 80 years or more in good health. Material: blood. In this chain, TRBV13 is recombined with TRBJ2-3; perhaps TRBD1 is the D gene, with 6 bases matching. The nucleotide sequence reads as follows: TGTGCCAGCAGCTTATTTCAGGGGAACACAGATACGCAGTATTTT. This sequence encodes CASSLFQGNTDTQYF.